Sequencing of this T cell receptor beta chain was carried out in a study of T cell repertoires in cytomegalovirus infection. Overall study: Through public TCR beta signatures, both CMV infection and matching HLA type were indicated.

The study, taken as a whole, reports: CMV carriers with the relevant HLA were identified by cumulative public TCR beta family frequency. What dominated the ex vivo response were HLA-C-restricted CMV-specific TCR beta clonotypes.

Concerning this clonotype: The antigen is not known.

There are 14 residues in the CDR3. V lost 5 bases and J lost 4, with 15 bases in between. TCRdb re-derived calls from the reads in MiXCR, one entry per CDR3 protein. The table records approximately 750,000 distinct CDR3 sequences, 35% of them present only once. Source material: PBMCs. The chain has TRBV12-3 or TRBV12-4 and TRBJ2-7; D is possibly TRBD2 (6 bases). The sequence was obtained from a human donor in good health (CMV status not recorded). Some clones in this sample may be carry-over from other donors' samples. CDR3: CASSPHLEGYEQYF. DNA for the CDR3: TGTGCCAGCAGTCCACACTTGGAGGGATACGAGCAGTACTTC.